The T cell receptor (beta chain) described here comes from a study of blood T cell repertoires in COVID-19. Study-level information: From the United States, Italy and Spain came samples of acute and convalescent COVID-19.

A case of COVID-19 had been met by exposed participants within 2 weeks before study entry. Points on this clone: Other DNA sequences in the same sample also yield this CDR3.

Generated by immunoSEQ multiplex PCR, the TCRdb table keeps only in-frame clones and is missing some. The repertoire includes around 400,000 clones, approximately 90% of them detected once, and 0.8% to 0.9% sits in the top ten. Germline V gene data show CDR1 as MNHEY and CDR2 as SMNVEV (reference sequence). Trimming took 2 bases from V and 0 from J; bases not matched to a gene: 4. The CDR3 consists of 15 residues. The TCR originated in a woman aged 40 to 55 who had been exposed to COVID-19. The chain links TRBV27 to TRBJ2-7; 7 bases line up with TRBD2. The sequenced sample consisted of PBMCs or T cells enriched from blood (not recorded which). The CDR3 nucleotides read TGTGCCAGCAGTTTAAGTTCGGGGGGCTCCTACGAGCAGTACTTC. Protein product: CASSLSSGGSYEQYF.